A selection of T cell receptor beta chains follows, all from one sample in a study of blood T cell repertoires in COVID-19. The method was immunoSEQ multiplex PCR; TCRdb's version includes in-frame clones alone and lacks a portion of them. The repertoire consists of about 190,000 clones, with roughly nine tenths occurring once and the leading ten covering approximately 1%. Sequencing input: peripheral blood. These receptors were collected from a man aged 30 to 39 with acute or convalescent COVID-19. The CDR3 runs from the conserved cysteine through the conserved F or W. D genes are given only for firm matches. Clone sizes are given selectively: once, few, many, or a class where the clone is expanded.

D gene | J gene | clone size | V gene | CDR3 protein | CDR3 DNA
. | TRBJ2-7 | . | TRBV18 | CASSPGAGEQYF | TGTGCCAGCTCACCTGGGGCTGGAGAGCAGTACTTC
. | TRBJ1-5 | . | TRBV19 | CASSHTGGSNQPQHF | TGTGCCAGTAGCCACACGGGGGGAAGCAATCAGCCCCAGCATTTT
TRBD1 | TRBJ2-7 | once | TRBV9 | CASSPTRDRGPYEQYF | TGTGCCAGCAGCCCGACCCGGGACAGGGGGCCCTACGAGCAGTACTTC
TRBD1 | TRBJ1-1 | . | TRBV29-1 | CSVRQGAVTEAFF | TGCAGCGTTCGACAGGGTGCAGTCACTGAAGCTTTCTTT
. | TRBJ1-1 | . | TRBV6-1 | CASSEAVLLEAFF | TGTGCCAGCAGTGAAGCTGTCTTGTTGGAAGCTTTCTTT
. | TRBJ2-7 | . | TRBV11-2 | CASSLGQMISYEQYF | TGTGCCAGCAGCTTAGGACAGATGATCTCCTACGAGCAGTACTTC
TRBD1 | TRBJ1-1 | . | TRBV6-5 | CASSHGGQGVAEAFF | TGTGCCAGCAGCCACGGGGGACAGGGCGTCGCTGAAGCTTTCTTT
. | TRBJ2-1 | . | TRBV28 | CASMRGSSDNEQFF | TGTGCCAGCATGCGGGGCTCTTCCGACAATGAGCAGTTCTTC
TRBD1 | TRBJ2-1 | . | TRBV4-2 | CASSHRDSGEQFF | TGTGCCAGCAGCCATCGGGACAGCGGCGAGCAGTTCTTC
. | TRBJ1-2 | few | TRBV16 | CASTERDYGYTF | TGTGCCAGCACCGAACGGGATTATGGCTACACCTTC
TRBD2 | TRBJ2-3 | . | TRBV6-5 | CASTGRGFITDTQYF | TGTGCCAGCACCGGGAGGGGGTTCATCACAGATACGCAGTATTTT
. | TRBJ2-5 | . | TRBV2 | CASSELGSSTETQYF | TGTGCCAGCAGTGAATTGGGTAGCTCGACGGAGACCCAGTACTTC
. | TRBJ2-2 | . | TRBV11-3 | CASSFRGTGELFF | TGTGCCAGCAGCTTCAGAGGGACCGGGGAGCTGTTTTTT
. | TRBJ2-5 | few | TRBV28 | CASGTAGRETQYF | TGTGCCAGCGGTACTGCTGGGAGAGAGACCCAGTACTTC
TRBD1 | TRBJ2-5 | . | TRBV5-4 | CASSWGQGAGETQYF | TGTGCCAGCAGCTGGGGACAGGGGGCGGGAGAGACCCAGTACTTC
. | TRBJ2-1 | . | TRBV19 | CANLHGERASYNEQFF | TGTGCCAACCTCCATGGCGAGCGGGCGTCCTACAATGAGCAGTTCTTC
TRBD2 | TRBJ2-3 | . | TRBV10-3 | CAISEGGGPDTQYF | TGTGCCATCAGTGAGGGGGGAGGGCCAGATACGCAGTATTTT
. | TRBJ2-3 | . | TRBV19 | CASSISGSTDTQYF | TGTGCCAGTAGTATTTCCGGGAGTACAGATACGCAGTATTTT
. | TRBJ2-3 | . | TRBV15 | CATSRDPRGTDTQYF | TGTGCCACCAGCAGAGATCCCAGGGGAACAGATACGCAGTATTTT
. | TRBJ1-6 | . | TRBV19 | CASSTRPSGGYYNSPLHF | TGTGCCAGTAGTACTCGGCCGTCGGGGGGTTACTATAATTCACCCCTCCACTTT
. | TRBJ2-3 | . | TRBV5-6 | CASSLASGRASDTQYF | TGTGCCAGCAGCTTGGCCTCTGGCAGGGCCTCGGATACGCAGTATTTT
TRBD1 | TRBJ1-3 | . | TRBV5-4 | CASSKGGESGNTIYF | TGTGCCAGCAGCAAAGGGGGCGAATCCGGAAACACCATATATTTT
TRBD1 | TRBJ1-3 | . | TRBV30 | CAWRSVRGPSGNTIYF | TGTGCCTGGAGATCCGTCAGGGGGCCCTCTGGAAACACCATATATTTT
. | TRBJ1-2 | . | TRBV5-4 | CASSRPGLYGYTF | TGTGCCAGCAGCAGACCGGGTCTTTATGGCTACACCTTC
. | TRBJ2-7 | . | TRBV19 | CASSAQQAYSSYEQYF | TGTGCCAGTAGTGCTCAACAGGCCTACAGCTCCTACGAGCAGTACTTC
. | TRBJ2-5 | . | TRBV28 | CASTYRDSGTQYF | TGTGCCAGCACGTACAGGGATTCAGGGACCCAGTACTTC
. | TRBJ1-1 | . | TRBV19 | CASTIRGGPNTEAFF | TGTGCCAGTACTATCCGAGGGGGACCAAACACTGAAGCTTTCTTT
. | TRBJ2-7 | . | TRBV7-2 | CASSLNRGGVGEQYF | TGTGCCAGCAGCTTGAACAGGGGGGGTGTTGGGGAGCAGTACTTC
. | TRBJ2-1 | . | TRBV7-8 | CASSFQGYNEQFF | TGTGCCAGCAGCTTTCAGGGATATAATGAGCAGTTCTTC
. | TRBJ2-5 | . | TRBV21-1 | CASSAPTGYDGRAQYF | TGTGCCAGCAGCGCACCAACAGGATACGATGGGCGCGCCCAGTACTTC
TRBD1 | TRBJ2-7 | . | TRBV7-9 | CASTFGTGGSYEQYF | TGTGCCAGCACCTTCGGAACAGGGGGGTCCTACGAGCAGTACTTC
. | TRBJ1-2 | once | TRBV6-1 | CASSEAQGYTF | TGTGCCAGCAGTGAAGCGCAGGGCTACACCTTC
. | TRBJ1-1 | . | TRBV21-1 | CASTGAENTEAFF | TGTGCCAGCACAGGGGCCGAGAACACTGAAGCTTTCTTT
. | TRBJ1-5 | . | TRBV6-1 | CASSEELWQSSNQPQHF | TGTGCCAGCAGTGAAGAGTTATGGCAGTCTAGCAATCAGCCCCAGCATTTT
. | TRBJ1-1 | . | TRBV6-1 | CASSEASPSTEAFF | TGTGCCAGCAGTGAAGCGAGCCCCTCCACTGAAGCTTTCTTT
. | TRBJ2-3 | once | TRBV5-8 | CASSLGLGGISTDTQYF | TGTGCCAGCAGCTTGGGGCTTGGCGGGATTTCTACAGATACGCAGTATTTT
TRBD1 | TRBJ2-5 | . | TRBV9 | CASSVAGGLRGQETQYF | TGTGCCAGCAGCGTAGCAGGGGGTCTACGGGGACAAGAGACCCAGTACTTC
TRBD2 | TRBJ2-7 | . | TRBV18 | CASSPPVGGSFEQYF | TGTGCCAGCTCACCACCTGTCGGCGGGAGTTTCGAGCAGTACTTC
TRBD2 | TRBJ2-4 | . | TRBV28 | CASSQGLAGGLNIQYF | TGTGCCAGCAGCCAGGGACTAGCGGGAGGTCTGAACATTCAGTACTTC
. | TRBJ2-3 | . | TRBV6-5 | CASSRGLLSPQTQYF | TGTGCCAGCAGTAGGGGACTTCTCTCTCCCCAGACGCAGTATTTT
TRBD2 | TRBJ2-1 | . | TRBV14 | CASSQVAGGPREQFF | TGTGCCAGCAGCCAAGTGGCGGGGGGGCCACGGGAGCAGTTCTTC
. | TRBJ2-2 | few | TRBV6-6 | CASILRTGSTGELFF | TGTGCCAGCATTCTCCGTACCGGGAGCACCGGGGAGCTGTTTTTT
TRBD1 | TRBJ1-5 | . | TRBV19 | CASSRDSNPQPQHF | TGTGCCAGTAGTAGGGACAGCAACCCACAGCCCCAGCATTTT
. | TRBJ1-5 | . | TRBV6-1 | CASSEVRTRGPLGKNQPQHF | TGTGCCAGCAGTGAAGTAAGGACGCGGGGGCCCCTTGGGAAAAATCAGCCCCAGCATTTT
. | TRBJ2-7 | . | TRBV7-9 | CASAPVYEQYF | TGTGCCAGCGCCCCAGTCTACGAGCAGTACTTC
. | TRBJ1-1 | . | TRBV13 | CASSSRRNTEAFF | TGTGCCAGCAGCTCTCGGAGGAACACTGAAGCTTTCTTT
. | TRBJ2-7 | . | TRBV5-5 | CASSLQTASYEQYF | TGTGCCAGCAGCTTACAGACAGCGTCCTACGAGCAGTACTTC
TRBD1 | TRBJ1-1 | . | TRBV6-6 | CASSRGDTEAFF | TGTGCCAGCAGCAGGGGGGACACTGAAGCTTTCTTT
TRBD1 | TRBJ1-1 | . | TRBV6-6 | CASSSQGARMTEAFF | TGTGCCAGCAGTTCACAGGGGGCTAGGATGACTGAAGCTTTCTTT
. | TRBJ1-2 | . | TRBV28 | CASSPTKSF | TGTGCCAGCAGCCCGACTAAGAGCTTC